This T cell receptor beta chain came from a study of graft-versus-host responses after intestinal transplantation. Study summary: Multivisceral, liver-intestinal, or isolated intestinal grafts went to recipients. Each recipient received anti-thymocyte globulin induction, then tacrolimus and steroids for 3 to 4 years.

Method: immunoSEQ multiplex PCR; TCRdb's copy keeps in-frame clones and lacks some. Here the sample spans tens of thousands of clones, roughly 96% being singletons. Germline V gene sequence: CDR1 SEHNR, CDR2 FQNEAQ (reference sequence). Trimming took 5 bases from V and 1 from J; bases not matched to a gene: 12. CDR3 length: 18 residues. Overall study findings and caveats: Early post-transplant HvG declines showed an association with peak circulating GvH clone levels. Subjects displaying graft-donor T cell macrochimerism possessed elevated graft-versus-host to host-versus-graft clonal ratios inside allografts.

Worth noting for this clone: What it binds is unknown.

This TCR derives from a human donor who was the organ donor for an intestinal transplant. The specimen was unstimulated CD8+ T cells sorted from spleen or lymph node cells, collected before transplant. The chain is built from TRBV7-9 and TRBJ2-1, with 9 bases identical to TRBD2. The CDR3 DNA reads TGTGCCAGCAGCGGGCTGGCGGGGGGGCCCCTTTCCTACAATGAGCAGTTCTTC. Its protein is CASSGLAGGPLSYNEQFF. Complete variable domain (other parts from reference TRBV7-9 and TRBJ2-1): DTGVSQNPRHKITKRGQNVTFRCDPISEHNRLYWYRQTLGQGPEFLTYFQNEAQLEKSRLLSDRFSAERPKGSFSTLEIQRTEQGDSAMYLCASSGLAGGPLSYNEQFFGPGTRLTVL.